This TCR beta chain is from a study of blood T cell repertoires in COVID-19. Source study methods: The authors estimated nucleated cell counts from reference gene primer amplification. TCRdb keeps only in-frame clones here, not all; method: immunoSEQ multiplex PCR. V and J calls and clone size are as listed in that table; D and trimming were resolved from the DNA. The sample shows 85,000 to 120,000 clones, more than 80% of them seen only once. The CDR3 totals 15 residues. The ends were cut back, 1 base at V and 0 bases at J, with 8 bases in the middle. Germline CDR1 and CDR2: SGHRS and YFSETQ. This clonotype originated in a woman aged 55-70 years with acute or convalescent COVID-19. The sequenced sample was peripheral blood. This chain uses TRBV5-1 with TRBJ1-3, with D possibly TRBD1 on 5 matching bases. CDR3 region: CASSLTGDSGNTIYF. The CDR3 nucleotides read TGCGCCAGCAGCTTGACAGGCGACTCTGGAAACACCATATATTTT.